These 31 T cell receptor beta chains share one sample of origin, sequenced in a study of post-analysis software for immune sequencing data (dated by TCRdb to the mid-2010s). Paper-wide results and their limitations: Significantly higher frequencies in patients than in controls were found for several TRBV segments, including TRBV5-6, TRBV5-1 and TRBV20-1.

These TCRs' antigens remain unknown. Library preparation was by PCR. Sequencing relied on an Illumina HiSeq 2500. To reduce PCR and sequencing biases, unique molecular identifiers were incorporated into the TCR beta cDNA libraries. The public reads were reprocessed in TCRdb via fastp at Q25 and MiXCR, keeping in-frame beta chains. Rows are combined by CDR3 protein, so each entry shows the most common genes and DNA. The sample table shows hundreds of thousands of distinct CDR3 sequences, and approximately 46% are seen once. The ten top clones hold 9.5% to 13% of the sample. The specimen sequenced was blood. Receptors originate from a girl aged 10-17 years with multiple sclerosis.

CDR3 loop: CASSITGGDQPQHF. The CDR3, as DNA: TGCGCCAGCAGCATAACAGGGGGAGATCAGCCCCAGCATTTT. The J gene is TRBJ1-5, the V gene TRBV5-1; 8 bases align to TRBD1. The length of the CDR3 is 14 residues. V lost 4 bases, J lost 5 bases, and 5 bases stayed unmatched. Germline V lookup: CDR1 SGHRS, CDR2 YFSETQ.

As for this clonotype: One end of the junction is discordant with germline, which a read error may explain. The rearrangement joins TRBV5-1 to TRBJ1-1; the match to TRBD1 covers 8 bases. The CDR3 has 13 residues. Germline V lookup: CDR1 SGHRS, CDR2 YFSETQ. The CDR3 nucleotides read TGTGCCAGCAGCCCGGACAGGGACACTGAAGCTTTCTTT. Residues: CASSPDRDTEAFF.

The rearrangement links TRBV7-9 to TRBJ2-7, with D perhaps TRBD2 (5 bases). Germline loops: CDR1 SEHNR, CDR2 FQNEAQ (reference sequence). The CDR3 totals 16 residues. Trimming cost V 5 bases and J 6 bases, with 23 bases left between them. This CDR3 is CASSARAGDLGGEQYF. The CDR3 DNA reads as TGTGCCAGCAGCGCGAGGGCAGGCGACTTGGGCGGCGAGCAGTACTTC.

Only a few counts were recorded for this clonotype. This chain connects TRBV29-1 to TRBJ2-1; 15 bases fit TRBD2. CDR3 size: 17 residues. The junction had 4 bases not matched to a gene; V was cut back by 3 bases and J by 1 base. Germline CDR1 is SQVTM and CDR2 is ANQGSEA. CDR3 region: CSVDGLAGGSSYNEQFF. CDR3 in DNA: TGCAGCGTTGACGGACTAGCGGGAGGGTCTTCCTACAATGAGCAGTTCTTC.

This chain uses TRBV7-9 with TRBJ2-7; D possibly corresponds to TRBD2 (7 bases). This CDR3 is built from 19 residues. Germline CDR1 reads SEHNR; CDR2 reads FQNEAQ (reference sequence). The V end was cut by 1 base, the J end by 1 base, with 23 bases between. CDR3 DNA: TGTGCCAGCAGCTTAGAGGACAGAGCCCAAAGCGGGATATCCTACGAGCAGTACTTC. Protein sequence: CASSLEDRAQSGISYEQYF.

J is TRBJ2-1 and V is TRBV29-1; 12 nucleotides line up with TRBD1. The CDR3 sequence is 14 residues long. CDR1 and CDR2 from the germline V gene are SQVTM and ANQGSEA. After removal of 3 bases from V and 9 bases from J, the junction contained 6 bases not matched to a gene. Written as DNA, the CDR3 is TGCAGCGTTGAGGGGGACAGGGGGCAGGCTGAGCAGTTCTTC. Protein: CSVEGDRGQAEQFF.

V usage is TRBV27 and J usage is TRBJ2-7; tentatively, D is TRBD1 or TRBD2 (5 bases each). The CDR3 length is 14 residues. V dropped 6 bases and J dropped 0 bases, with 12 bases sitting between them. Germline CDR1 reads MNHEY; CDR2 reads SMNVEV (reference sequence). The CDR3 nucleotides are TGTGCCAGCAGGCCTCTGGGGGTCTCCTACGAGCAGTACTTC. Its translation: CASRPLGVSYEQYF.

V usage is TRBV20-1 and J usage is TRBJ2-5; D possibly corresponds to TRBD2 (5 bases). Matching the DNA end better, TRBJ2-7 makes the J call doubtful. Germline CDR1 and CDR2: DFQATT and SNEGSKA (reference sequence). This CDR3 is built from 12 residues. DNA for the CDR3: TGCAGTGCTAGAGGAGGGAAGGACGAGCAGTACTTC. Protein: CSARGGKDEQYF.

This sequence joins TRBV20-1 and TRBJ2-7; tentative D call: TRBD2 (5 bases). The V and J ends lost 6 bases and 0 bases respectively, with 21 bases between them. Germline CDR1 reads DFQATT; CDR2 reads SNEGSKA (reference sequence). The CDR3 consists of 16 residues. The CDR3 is CSAQVYSGESSYEQYF. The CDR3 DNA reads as TGCAGTGCCCAAGTTTACAGCGGTGAGAGCTCCTACGAGCAGTACTTC.

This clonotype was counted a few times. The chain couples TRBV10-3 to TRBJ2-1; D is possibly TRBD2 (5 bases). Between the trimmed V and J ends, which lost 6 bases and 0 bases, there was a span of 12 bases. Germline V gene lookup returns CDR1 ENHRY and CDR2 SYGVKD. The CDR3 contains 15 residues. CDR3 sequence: CAIRGIASSYNEQFF. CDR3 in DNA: TGTGCCATCAGGGGAATAGCGAGCTCCTACAATGAGCAGTTCTTC.

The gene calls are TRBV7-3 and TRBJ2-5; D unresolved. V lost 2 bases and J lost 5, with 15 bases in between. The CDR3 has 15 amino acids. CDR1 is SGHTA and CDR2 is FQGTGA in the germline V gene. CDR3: CASSLRFDSKETQYF. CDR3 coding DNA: TGTGCCAGCAGCTTACGTTTCGACTCGAAGGAGACCCAGTACTTC.

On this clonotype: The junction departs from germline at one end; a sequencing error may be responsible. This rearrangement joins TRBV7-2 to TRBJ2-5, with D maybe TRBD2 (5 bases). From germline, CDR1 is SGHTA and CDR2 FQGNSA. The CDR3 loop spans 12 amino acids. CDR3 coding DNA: TGTGCCAGCAACTTAGCGCAAGAGACCCAGTACTTC. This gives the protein CASNLAQETQYF.

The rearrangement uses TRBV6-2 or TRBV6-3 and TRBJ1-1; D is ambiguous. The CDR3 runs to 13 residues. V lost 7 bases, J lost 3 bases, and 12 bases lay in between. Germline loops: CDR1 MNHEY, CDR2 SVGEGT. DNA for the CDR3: TGTGCCAGCACGGACCGGTGGGACACTGAAGCTTTCTTT. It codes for CASTDRWDTEAFF.

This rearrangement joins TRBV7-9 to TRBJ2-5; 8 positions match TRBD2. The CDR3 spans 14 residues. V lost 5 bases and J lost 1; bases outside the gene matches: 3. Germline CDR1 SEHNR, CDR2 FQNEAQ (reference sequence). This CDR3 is CASSRAGAQETQYF. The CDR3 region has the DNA TGTGCCAGCAGCCGAGCGGGAGCCCAAGAGACCCAGTACTTC.

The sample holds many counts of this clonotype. CDR3 nucleotides: TGTGCCACCAGCAGAGATTCGGATGCATTCTCCTACGAGCAGTACTTC. It yields the protein CATSRDSDAFSYEQYF. The rearrangement links TRBV15 to TRBJ2-7; D not certain. V lost 0 bases and J lost 0, with 12 bases in between. Germline V gene data show CDR1 as LNHNV and CDR2 as YYDKDF (reference sequence). The CDR3 sequence is 16 residues long.

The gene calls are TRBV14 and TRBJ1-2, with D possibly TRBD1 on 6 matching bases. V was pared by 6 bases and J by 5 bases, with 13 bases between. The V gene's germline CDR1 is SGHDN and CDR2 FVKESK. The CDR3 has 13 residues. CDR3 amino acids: CASSWDTSYGYTF. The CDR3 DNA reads TGTGCCAGCAGTTGGGACACCTCTTATGGCTACACCTTC.

Here the CDR3 DNA reads TGTGCCAGCTCACCAGCGGGGCGGGCTAACAATGAGCAGTTCTTC. Protein: CASSPAGRANNEQFF. The genes are TRBV18 and TRBJ2-1; perhaps TRBD2 as D (6 bases). CDR3 size: 15 residues. From germline, CDR1 is KGHSH and CDR2 LQKENI. V lost 2 bases and J 5 bases, leaving 13 bases between the germline ends.

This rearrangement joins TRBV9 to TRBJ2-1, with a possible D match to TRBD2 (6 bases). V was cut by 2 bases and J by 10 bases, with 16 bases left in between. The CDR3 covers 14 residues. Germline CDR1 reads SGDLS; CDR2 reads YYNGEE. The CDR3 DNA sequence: TGTGCCAGCAGCGTGGGGTCGGGAGTGGAGGAGCAGTTCTTC. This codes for CASSVGSGVEEQFF.

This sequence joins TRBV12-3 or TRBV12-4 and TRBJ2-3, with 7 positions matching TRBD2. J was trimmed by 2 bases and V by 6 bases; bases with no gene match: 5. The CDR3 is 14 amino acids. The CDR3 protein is CASRSGTTTDTQYF. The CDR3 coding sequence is TGTGCCAGCAGGAGCGGGACTACCACAGATACGCAGTATTTT.

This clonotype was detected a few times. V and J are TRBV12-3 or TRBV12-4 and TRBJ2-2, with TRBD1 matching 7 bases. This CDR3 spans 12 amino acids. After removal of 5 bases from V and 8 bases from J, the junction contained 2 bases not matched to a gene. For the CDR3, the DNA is TGTGCCAGCAGTACGACAGGGGGGGAGCTGTTTTTT. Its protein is CASSTTGGELFF.

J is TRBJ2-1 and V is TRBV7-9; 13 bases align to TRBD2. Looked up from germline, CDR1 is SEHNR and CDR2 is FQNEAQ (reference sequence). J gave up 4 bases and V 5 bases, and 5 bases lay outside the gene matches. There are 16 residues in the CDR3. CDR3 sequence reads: CASSIRLAGGYNEQFF. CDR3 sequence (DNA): TGTGCCAGCAGCATTCGACTAGCGGGGGGATACAATGAGCAGTTCTTC.

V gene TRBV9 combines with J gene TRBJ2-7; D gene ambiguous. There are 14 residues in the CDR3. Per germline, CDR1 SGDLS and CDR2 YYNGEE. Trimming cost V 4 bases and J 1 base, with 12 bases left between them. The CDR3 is CASSLPDQSYEQYF. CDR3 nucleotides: TGTGCCAGCAGCCTTCCGGACCAATCCTACGAGCAGTACTTC.

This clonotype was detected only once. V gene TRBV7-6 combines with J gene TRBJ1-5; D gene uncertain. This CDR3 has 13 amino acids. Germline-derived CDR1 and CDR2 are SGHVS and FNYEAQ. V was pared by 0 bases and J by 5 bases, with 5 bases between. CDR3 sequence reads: CASSLAVYQPQHF. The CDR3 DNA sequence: TGTGCCAGCAGCTTAGCTGTATATCAGCCCCAGCATTTT. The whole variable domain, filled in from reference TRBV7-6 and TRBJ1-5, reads GAGVSQSPRYKVTKRGQDVALRCDPISGHVSLYWYRQALGQGPEFLTYFNYEAQQDKSGLPNDRFSAERPEGSISTLTIQRTEQRDSAMYRCASSLAVYQPQHFGDGTRLSIL.

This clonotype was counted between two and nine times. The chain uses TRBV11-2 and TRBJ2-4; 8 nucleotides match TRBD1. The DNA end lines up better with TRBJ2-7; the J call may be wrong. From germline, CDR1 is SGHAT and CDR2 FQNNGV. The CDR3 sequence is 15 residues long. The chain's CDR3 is CASSSLRDRMHEQYF. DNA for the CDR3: TGTGCCAGCAGTTCCCTCCGGGACAGGATGCACGAGCAGTACTTC.

DNA of the CDR3: TGCGCCAGCAGCTTGGCTTCCCTGACAGGGGGCAGCGAGACCCAGTACTTC. Encoded protein: CASSLASLTGGSETQYF. V and J are TRBV5-1 and TRBJ2-7, with TRBD1 identical over 10 bases. TRBJ2-5 matches the DNA end more closely, so the J call is doubtful. Germline V gene sequence: CDR1 SGHRS, CDR2 YFSETQ. The CDR3 is 17 residues long.

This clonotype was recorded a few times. The CDR3 DNA follows: TGTGCCAGCAGCTTAGGCGGAGTTCAGTACTTC. Translated: CASSLGGVQYF. The rearrangement links TRBV7-9 to TRBJ2-4; D remains unclear. V was clipped by 1 base and J by 11 bases, with 6 bases between them. The CDR3 extends over 11 amino acids. The germline gives CDR1 SEHNR, CDR2 FQNEAQ (reference sequence).

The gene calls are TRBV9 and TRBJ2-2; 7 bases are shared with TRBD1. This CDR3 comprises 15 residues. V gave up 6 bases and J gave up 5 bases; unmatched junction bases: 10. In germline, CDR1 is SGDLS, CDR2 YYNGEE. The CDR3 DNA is TGTGCCAGCAACCCTGACAGGGCTAGGACCGGGGAGCTGTTTTTT. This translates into CASNPDRARTGELFF. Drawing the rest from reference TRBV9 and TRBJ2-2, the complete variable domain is DSGVTQTPKHLITATGQRVTLRCSPRSGDLSVYWYQQSLDQGLQFLIQYYNGEERAKGNILERFSAQQFPDLHSELNLSSLELGDSALYFCASNPDRARTGELFFGEGSRLTVL.

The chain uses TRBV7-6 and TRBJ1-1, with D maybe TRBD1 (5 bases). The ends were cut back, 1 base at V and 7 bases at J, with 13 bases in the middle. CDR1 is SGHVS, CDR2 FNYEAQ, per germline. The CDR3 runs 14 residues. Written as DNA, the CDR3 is TGTGCCAGCAGCTTAGGGGGGGAGTTGGGTGAAGCTTTCTTT. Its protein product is CASSLGGELGEAFF.

The CDR3 spells CASSPPEATNEKLFF. Written as DNA, the CDR3 is TGTGCCAGCTCACCACCAGAAGCAACTAATGAAAAACTGTTTTTT. This chain connects TRBV18 to TRBJ1-4; D uncertain. Germline V gives CDR1 KGHSH, CDR2 LQKENI. The CDR3 is 15 amino acids. Trimming pared 0 bases from V and 0 bases from J, leaving 5 bases between.

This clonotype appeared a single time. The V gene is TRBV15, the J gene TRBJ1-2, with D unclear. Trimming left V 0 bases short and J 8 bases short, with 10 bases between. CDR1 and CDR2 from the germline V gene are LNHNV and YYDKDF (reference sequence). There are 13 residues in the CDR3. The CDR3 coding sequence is TGTGCCACCAGCAGAGATCGCTGGGTGGGCTACACCTTC. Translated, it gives CATSRDRWVGYTF.

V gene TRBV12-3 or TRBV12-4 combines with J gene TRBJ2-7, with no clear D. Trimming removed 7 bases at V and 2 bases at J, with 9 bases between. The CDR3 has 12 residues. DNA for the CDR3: TGTGCCAGCACCAACTATCCCTACGAGCAGTACTTC. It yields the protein CASTNYPYEQYF.